The source of this TCR beta chain is a study of blood T cell repertoires in COVID-19. This clone was picked up many times. CDR1 is LNHDA and CDR2 is SQIVND in the germline V gene (reference sequence). V lost 3 bases, J lost 1 base, and 6 bases lay in between. The CDR3 is 13 residues long. Under the authors' procedure: Estimated nucleated cell counts came from reference gene primer amplification. Sequenced by immunoSEQ multiplex PCR; TCRdb stores in-frame clones only, minus some. Clonal size and the V and J genes are those of that table, whereas D and trimming came from the DNA. The sample lists about 200,000 clones, around 89% occurring once.

The chain links TRBV19 to TRBJ1-1; D is unresolved. The sample consisted of PBMCs or T cells enriched from blood (not recorded which). The receptor was derived from a man aged 25-40 years who had recovered from COVID-19. CDR3 sequence: CASSILGNTEAFF. The CDR3 DNA reads as TGTGCCAGTAGTATCCTAGGGAACACTGAAGCTTTCTTT.